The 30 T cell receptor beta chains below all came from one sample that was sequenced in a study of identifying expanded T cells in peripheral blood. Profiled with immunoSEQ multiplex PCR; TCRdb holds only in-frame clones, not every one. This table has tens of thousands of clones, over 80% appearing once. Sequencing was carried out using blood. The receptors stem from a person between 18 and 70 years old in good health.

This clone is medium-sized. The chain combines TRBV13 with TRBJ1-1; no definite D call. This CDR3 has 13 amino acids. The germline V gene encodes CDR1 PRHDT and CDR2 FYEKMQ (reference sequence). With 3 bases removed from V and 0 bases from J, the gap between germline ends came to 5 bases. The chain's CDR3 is CASSFPLNTEAFF. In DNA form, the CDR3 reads TGTGCCAGCAGCTTCCCCCTGAACACTGAAGCTTTCTTT.

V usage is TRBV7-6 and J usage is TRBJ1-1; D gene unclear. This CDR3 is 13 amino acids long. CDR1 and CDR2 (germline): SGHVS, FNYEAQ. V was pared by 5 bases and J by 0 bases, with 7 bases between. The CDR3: CASSARLNTEAFF. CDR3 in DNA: TGTGCCAGCAGCGCCCGCCTGAACACTGAAGCTTTCTTT.

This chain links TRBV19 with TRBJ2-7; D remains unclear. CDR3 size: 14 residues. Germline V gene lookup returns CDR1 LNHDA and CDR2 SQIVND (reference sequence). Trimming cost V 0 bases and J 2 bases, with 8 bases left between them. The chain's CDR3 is CASSIEDGPYEQYF. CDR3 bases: TGTGCCAGTAGTATAGAGGACGGGCCCTACGAGCAGTACTTC.

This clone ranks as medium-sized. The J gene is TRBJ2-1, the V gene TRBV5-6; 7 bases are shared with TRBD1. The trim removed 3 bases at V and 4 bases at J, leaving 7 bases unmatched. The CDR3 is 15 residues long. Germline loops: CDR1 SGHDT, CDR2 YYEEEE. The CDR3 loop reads CASSSAGQAYNEQFF. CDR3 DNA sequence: TGTGCCAGCAGCTCCGCCGGACAGGCTTACAATGAGCAGTTCTTC. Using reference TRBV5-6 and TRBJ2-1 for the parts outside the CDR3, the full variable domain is DAGVTQSPTHLIKTRGQQVTLRCSPKSGHDTVSWYQQALGQGPQFIFQYYEEEERQRGNFPDRFSGHQFPNYSSELNVNALLLGDSALYLCASSSAGQAYNEQFFGPGTRLTVL.

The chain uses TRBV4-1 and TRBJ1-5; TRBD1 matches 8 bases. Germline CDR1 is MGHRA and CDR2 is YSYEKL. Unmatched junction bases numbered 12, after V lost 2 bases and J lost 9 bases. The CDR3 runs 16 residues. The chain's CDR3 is CASSQPGQAGSRPQHF. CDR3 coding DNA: TGCGCCAGCAGCCAACCGGGACAGGCGGGAAGTCGGCCCCAGCATTTT.

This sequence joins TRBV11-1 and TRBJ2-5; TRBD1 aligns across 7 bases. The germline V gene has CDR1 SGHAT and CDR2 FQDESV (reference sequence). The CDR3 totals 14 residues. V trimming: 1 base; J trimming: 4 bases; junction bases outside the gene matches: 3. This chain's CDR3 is CASSLGTGAETQYF. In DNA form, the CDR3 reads TGTGCCAGCAGCTTAGGCACAGGGGCAGAGACCCAGTACTTC.

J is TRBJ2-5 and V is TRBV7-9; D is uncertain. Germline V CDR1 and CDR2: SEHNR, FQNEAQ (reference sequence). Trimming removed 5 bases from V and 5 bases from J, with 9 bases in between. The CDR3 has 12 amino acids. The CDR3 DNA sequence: TGTGCCAGCAGCCGCAGCCTGGAGACCCAGTACTTC. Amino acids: CASSRSLETQYF.

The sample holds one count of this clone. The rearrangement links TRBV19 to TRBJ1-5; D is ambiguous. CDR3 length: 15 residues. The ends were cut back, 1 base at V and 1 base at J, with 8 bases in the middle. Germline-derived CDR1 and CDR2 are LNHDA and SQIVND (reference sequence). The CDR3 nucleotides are TGTGCCAGTAGTATAGTTAACCCAAGCAATCAGCCCCAGCATTTT. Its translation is CASSIVNPSNQPQHF.

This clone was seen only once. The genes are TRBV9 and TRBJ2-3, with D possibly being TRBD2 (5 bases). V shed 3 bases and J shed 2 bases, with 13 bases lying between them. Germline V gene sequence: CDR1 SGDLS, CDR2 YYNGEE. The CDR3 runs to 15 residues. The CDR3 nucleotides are TGTGCCAGCAGCGCCTCCGGGGTTTACACAGATACGCAGTATTTT. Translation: CASSASGVYTDTQYF.

The CDR3 here is CASSQEGQRHNEQYF. CDR3 sequence (DNA): TGCGCCAGCAGCCAAGAGGGGCAGCGTCACAACGAGCAGTACTTC. The chain joins TRBV4-1 to TRBJ2-7; TRBD1 is a possible D gene (5 bases). Between the trimmed V and J ends, which lost 0 bases and 5 bases, there was a span of 14 bases. Germline V gene sequence: CDR1 MGHRA, CDR2 YSYEKL. This CDR3 contains 15 residues.

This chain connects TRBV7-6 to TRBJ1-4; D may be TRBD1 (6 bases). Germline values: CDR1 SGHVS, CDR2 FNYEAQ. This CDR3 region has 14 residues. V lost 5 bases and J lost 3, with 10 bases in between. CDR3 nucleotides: TGTGCCAGCAGCGCCGGGGGCCCTAATGAAAAACTGTTTTTT. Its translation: CASSAGGPNEKLFF.

CDR3 bases: TGCAGCGTTGTGGGGACATTAGTAGGTCCAGATACGCAGTATTTT. It encodes CSVVGTLVGPDTQYF. The chain has TRBV29-1 and TRBJ2-3, with D maybe TRBD1 (6 bases). The CDR3 runs 15 residues. The V and J ends lost 4 bases and 4 bases respectively, with 18 bases between them. CDR1 and CDR2 from the germline V gene are SQVTM and ANQGSEA.

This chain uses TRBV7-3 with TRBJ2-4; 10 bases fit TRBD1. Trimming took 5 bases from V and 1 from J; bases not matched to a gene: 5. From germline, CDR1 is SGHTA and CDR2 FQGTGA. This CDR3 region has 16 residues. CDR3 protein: CASSQGDRGAKNIQYF. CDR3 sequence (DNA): TGTGCCAGCAGCCAGGGGGACAGGGGCGCCAAAAACATTCAGTACTTC.

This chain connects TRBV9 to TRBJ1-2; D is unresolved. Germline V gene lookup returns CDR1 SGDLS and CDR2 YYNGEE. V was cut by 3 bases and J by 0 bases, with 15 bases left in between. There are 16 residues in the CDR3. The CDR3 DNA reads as TGTGCCAGCAGCGCACCTCGGGCCAAATCTAACTATGGCTACACCTTC. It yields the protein CASSAPRAKSNYGYTF.

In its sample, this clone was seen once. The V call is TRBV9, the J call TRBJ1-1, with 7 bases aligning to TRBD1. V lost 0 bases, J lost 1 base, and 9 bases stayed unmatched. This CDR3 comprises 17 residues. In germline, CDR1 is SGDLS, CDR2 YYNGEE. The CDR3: CASSVEPGTAGNTEAFF. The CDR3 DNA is TGTGCCAGCAGCGTAGAACCCGGGACAGCGGGGAACACTGAAGCTTTCTTT. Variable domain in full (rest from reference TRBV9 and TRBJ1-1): DSGVTQTPKHLITATGQRVTLRCSPRSGDLSVYWYQQSLDQGLQFLIQYYNGEERAKGNILERFSAQQFPDLHSELNLSSLELGDSALYFCASSVEPGTAGNTEAFFGQGTRLTVV.

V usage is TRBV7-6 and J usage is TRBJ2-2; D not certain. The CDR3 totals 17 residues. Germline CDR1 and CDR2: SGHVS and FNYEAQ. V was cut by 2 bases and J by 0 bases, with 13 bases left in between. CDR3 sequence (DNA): TGTGCCAGCAGCTTACGTAGGCCGGGCGCGAACACCGGGGAGCTGTTTTTT. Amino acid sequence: CASSLRRPGANTGELFF.

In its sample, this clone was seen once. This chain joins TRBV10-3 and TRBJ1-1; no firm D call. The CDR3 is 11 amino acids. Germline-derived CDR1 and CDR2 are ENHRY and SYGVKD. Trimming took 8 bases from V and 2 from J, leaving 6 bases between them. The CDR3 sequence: CAIRGNTEAFF. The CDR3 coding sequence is TGTGCCATCCGGGGAAACACTGAAGCTTTCTTT.

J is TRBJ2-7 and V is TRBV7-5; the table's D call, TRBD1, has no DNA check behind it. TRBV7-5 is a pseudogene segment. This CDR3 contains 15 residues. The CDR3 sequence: CARRFRDRGGSEQYV. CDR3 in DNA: TGTGCCAGAAGGTTCCGGGACAGGGGAGGCTCCGAGCAGTACGTC.

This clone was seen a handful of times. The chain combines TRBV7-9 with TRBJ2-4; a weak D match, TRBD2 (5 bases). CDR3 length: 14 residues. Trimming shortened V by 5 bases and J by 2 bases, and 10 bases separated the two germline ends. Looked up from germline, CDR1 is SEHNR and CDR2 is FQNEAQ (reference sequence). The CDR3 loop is CASSPPGTKNIQYF. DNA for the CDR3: TGTGCCAGCAGCCCCCCCGGGACCAAAAACATTCAGTACTTC.

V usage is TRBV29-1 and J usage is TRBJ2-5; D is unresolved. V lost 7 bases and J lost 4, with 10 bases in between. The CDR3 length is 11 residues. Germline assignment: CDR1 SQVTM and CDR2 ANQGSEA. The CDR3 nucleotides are TGCAGCGCTCCAAAGGGAGAGACCCAGTACTTC. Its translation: CSAPKGETQYF.

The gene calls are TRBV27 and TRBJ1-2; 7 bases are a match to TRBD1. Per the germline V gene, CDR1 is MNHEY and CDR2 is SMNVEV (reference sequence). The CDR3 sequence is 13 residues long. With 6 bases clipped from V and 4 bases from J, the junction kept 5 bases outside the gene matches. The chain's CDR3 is CASSLTGAYGYTF. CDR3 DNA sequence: TGTGCCAGCAGCCTCACAGGGGCCTATGGCTACACCTTC.

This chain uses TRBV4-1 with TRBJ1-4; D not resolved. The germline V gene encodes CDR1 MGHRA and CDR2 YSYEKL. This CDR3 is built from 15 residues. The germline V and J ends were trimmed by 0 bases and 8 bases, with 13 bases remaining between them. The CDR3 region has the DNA TGCGCCAGCAGCCAAGAAGGCAATCTAAGGGAAAAACTGTTTTTT. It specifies CASSQEGNLREKLFF.

CDR3 bases: TGTGCCAGCAGCTTTAGAGGGACAGCAGAGACCCAGTACTTC. Its protein product is CASSFRGTAETQYF. V is TRBV11-2 and J is TRBJ2-5, with 7 bases matching TRBD1. The CDR3 length is 14 residues. The trim removed 3 bases at V and 4 bases at J, leaving 5 bases unmatched. Germline V gives CDR1 SGHAT, CDR2 FQNNGV.

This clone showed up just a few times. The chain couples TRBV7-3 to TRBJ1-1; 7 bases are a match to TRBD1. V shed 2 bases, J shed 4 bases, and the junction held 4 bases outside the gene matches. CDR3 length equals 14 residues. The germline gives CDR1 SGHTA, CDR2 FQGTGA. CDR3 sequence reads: CASSLGGQITEAFF. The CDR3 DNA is TGTGCCAGCAGCTTAGGGGGACAGATCACTGAAGCTTTCTTT.

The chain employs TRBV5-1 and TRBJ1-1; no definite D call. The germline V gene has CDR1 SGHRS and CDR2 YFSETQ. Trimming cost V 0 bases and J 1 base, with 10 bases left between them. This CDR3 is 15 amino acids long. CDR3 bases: TGCGCCAGCAGCTTGGGACTCCGACAGAACACTGAAGCTTTCTTT. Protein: CASSLGLRQNTEAFF. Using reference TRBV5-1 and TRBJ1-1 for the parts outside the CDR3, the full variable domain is KAGVTQTPRYLIKTRGQQVTLSCSPISGHRSVSWYQQTPGQGLQFLFEYFSETQRNKGNFPGRFSGRQFSNSRSEMNVSTLELGDSALYLCASSLGLRQNTEAFFGQGTRLTVV.

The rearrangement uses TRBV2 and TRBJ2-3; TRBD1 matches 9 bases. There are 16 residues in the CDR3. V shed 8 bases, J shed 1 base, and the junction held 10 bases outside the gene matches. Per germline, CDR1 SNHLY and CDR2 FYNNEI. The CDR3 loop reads CASRFIQGAGTDTQYF. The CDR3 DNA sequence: TGTGCCAGCCGATTTATACAGGGGGCGGGCACAGATACGCAGTATTTT.

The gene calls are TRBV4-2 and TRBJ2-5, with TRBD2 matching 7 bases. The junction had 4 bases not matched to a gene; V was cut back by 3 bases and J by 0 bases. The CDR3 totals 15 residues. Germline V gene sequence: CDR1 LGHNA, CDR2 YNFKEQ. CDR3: CASSQGGEHQETQYF. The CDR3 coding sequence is TGTGCCAGCAGCCAGGGGGGGGAGCACCAAGAGACCCAGTACTTC.

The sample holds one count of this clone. The CDR3 DNA sequence: TGTGCCAGCAGCTTGGATCCAGGGGGCAATCAGCCCCAGCATTTT. It specifies CASSLDPGGNQPQHF. The chain employs TRBV5-5 and TRBJ1-5; possible D gene TRBD1, 6 bases. The germline V gene encodes CDR1 SGHKS and CDR2 YYEKEE (reference sequence). The CDR3 spans 15 residues. Trimming stripped 0 bases from V and 2 bases from J, with 9 bases between.

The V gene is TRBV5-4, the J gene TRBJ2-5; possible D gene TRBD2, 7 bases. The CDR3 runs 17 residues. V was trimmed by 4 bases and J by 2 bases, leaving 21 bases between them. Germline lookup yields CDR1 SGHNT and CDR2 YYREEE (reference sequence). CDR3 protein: CASSPGGRAGLQETQYF. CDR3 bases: TGTGCCAGCAGCCCGGGGGGCAGGGCAGGGTTACAAGAGACCCAGTACTTC.

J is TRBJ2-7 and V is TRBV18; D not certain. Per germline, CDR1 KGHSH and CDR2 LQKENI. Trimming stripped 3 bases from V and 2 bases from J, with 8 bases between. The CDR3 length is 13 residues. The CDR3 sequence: CASSPGKTYEQYF. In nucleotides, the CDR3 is TGTGCCAGCTCACCTGGAAAAACCTACGAGCAGTACTTC.